This is a list of T cell receptor beta chains from one sample in a study of control samples from healthy donors and cancer patients. The repertoire was sequenced with immunoSEQ multiplex PCR; TCRdb's copy has only in-frame clones and lacks some. The repertoire holds approximately 140,000 clones, with under 95% as singletons. Material: blood. These receptors were taken from a man in his forties in good health. Each CDR3 is given with its conserved first and last residue. The order of the fields is J gene, V gene, clone size, D gene, CDR3 protein, CDR3 DNA. The D gene is left open where the match is weak. The size field is filled for only some rows; it gives once, few, many or a size class.

J: TRBJ1-3; V: TRBV7-2; size: once; D: NA; CDR3: CASSLVPGALGNTIYF; DNA: TGTGCCAGCAGCTTGGTCCCAGGGGCGCTTGGAAACACCATATATTTT
J: TRBJ2-1; V: TRBV2; size: NA; D: TRBD1; CDR3: CASSFRGQRVEQFF; DNA: TGTGCCAGCAGTTTTAGGGGACAGCGTGTTGAGCAGTTCTTC
J: TRBJ2-3; V: TRBV4-1; size: NA; D: NA; CDR3: CASSRPGGTDTQYF; DNA: TGCGCCAGCAGCCGACCCGGAGGGACAGATACGCAGTATTTT
J: TRBJ2-2; V: TRBV10-1; size: NA; D: NA; CDR3: CASSDRRFRNLTGELFF; DNA: TGCGCCAGCAGTGATAGGAGGTTTCGTAACCTCACCGGGGAGCTGTTTTTT
J: TRBJ2-5; V: TRBV7-2; size: NA; D: TRBD1; CDR3: CASSLDRGRETQYF; DNA: TGTGCCAGCAGCCTAGACAGGGGGCGAGAGACCCAGTACTTC
J: TRBJ2-1; V: TRBV6-1; size: once; D: NA; CDR3: CASSDWISSYNEQFF; DNA: TGTGCCAGCAGTGATTGGATCAGCTCCTACAATGAGCAGTTCTTC
J: TRBJ2-6; V: TRBV2; size: NA; D: NA; CDR3: CASELSGANVLTF; DNA: TGTGCAAGCGAACTCTCTGGGGCCAACGTCCTGACTTTC
J: TRBJ2-7; V: TRBV14; size: NA; D: TRBD1; CDR3: CASSLLMTGASSYEQYF; DNA: TGTGCCAGCAGCCTACTAATGACAGGGGCGAGCTCCTACGAGCAGTACTTC
J: TRBJ1-5; V: TRBV4-1; size: NA; D: NA; CDR3: CASSQDRQRNQPQHF; DNA: TGCGCCAGCAGCCAAGATCGACAGCGTAATCAGCCCCAGCATTTT
J: TRBJ2-2; V: TRBV5-1; size: NA; D: NA; CDR3: CASSLSPQGPGELFF; DNA: TGCGCCAGCAGCTTGAGCCCTCAGGGGCCCGGGGAGCTGTTTTTT
J: TRBJ1-6; V: TRBV6-2/TRBV6-3; size: NA; D: NA; CDR3: CASSGPTLYNSPLHF; DNA: TGTGCCAGCAGTGGACCGACACTCTATAATTCACCCCTCCACTTT
J: TRBJ1-3; V: TRBV12-1; size: NA; D: NA; CDR3: CASSFVLRYSGNTIYF; DNA: TGTGCCAGCAGCTTTGTTTTACGTTACTCTGGAAACACCATATATTTT
J: TRBJ2-7; V: TRBV5-8; size: NA; D: NA; CDR3: CASSVLTSNLGSYEQYF; DNA: TGTGCCAGCAGCGTTCTGACTAGTAACCTGGGCTCATACGAGCAGTACTTC
J: TRBJ1-1; V: TRBV15; size: NA; D: NA; CDR3: CATSTSGNTEAFF; DNA: TGTGCCACCAGCACGTCGGGGAACACTGAAGCTTTCTTT